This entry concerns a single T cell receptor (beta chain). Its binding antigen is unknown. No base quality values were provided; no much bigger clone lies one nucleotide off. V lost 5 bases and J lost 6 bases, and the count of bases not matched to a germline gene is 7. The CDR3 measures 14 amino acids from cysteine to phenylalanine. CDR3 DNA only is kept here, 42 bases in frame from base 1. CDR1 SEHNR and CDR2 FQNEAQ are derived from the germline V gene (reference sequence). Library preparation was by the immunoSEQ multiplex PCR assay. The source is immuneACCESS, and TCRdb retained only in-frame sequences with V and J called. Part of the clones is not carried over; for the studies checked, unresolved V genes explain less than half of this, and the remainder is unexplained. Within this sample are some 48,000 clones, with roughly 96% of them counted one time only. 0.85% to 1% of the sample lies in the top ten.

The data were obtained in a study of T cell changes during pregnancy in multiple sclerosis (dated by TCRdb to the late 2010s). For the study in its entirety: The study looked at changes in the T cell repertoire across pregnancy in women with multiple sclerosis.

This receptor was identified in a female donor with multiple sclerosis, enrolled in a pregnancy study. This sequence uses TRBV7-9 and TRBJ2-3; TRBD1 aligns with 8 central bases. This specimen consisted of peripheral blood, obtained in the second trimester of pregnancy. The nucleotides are TGTGCCAGCAGCGCCCGACAGGGGAGGGATACGCAGTATTTT. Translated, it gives CASSARQGRDTQYF.